One sample yielded the 19 T cell receptor beta chains listed below, sequenced in a study of cytomegalovirus exposure and HLA in healthy donors. This PCR relied on a set of 60 Vbeta primers and 13 Jbeta primers. Measured with immunoSEQ multiplex PCR; TCRdb has only the in-frame clones, and not every one. The profile covers some 200,000 clones, with around 80% appearing a single time and 0.63% taken by the ten largest. The specimen sequenced was PBMCs. The receptors shown here come from a man younger than 30 in good health and CMV-seronegative.

This chain links TRBV10-1 with TRBJ1-3, with a tentative D call TRBD1 (6 bases). This CDR3 contains 15 residues. Trimming removed 5 bases from V and 2 bases from J, with 13 bases in between. Germline V gives CDR1 WNHNN, CDR2 SYGVQD (reference sequence). The CDR3 reads CASSPGTSAGNTIYF. For the CDR3, the DNA is TGCGCCAGCAGTCCCGGGACAAGCGCTGGAAACACCATATATTTT.

The chain links TRBV19 to TRBJ1-6, with 9 positions matching TRBD1. The trim removed 6 bases at V and 7 bases at J, leaving 10 bases unmatched. The germline gives CDR1 LNHDA, CDR2 SQIVND (reference sequence). The length of the CDR3 is 16 residues. Here the CDR3 reads CASRNPGQGSNSPLHF. Here the CDR3 DNA reads TGTGCCAGTAGGAACCCAGGACAGGGGTCAAATTCACCCCTCCACTTT.

This clone was counted a few times. This chain joins TRBV28 and TRBJ2-7; 8 bases are shared with TRBD2. The germline CDR1 and CDR2 sequences are MDHEN and SYDVKM. The CDR3 contains 14 residues. V lost 4 bases to trimming and J lost 7 bases; unmatched junction nucleotides: 9. CDR3 DNA sequence: TGTGCCAGCAGTTGGGGACTAGTGGGAGGAGAGCAGTACTTC. Translating gives CASSWGLVGGEQYF. Variable domain in full (rest from reference TRBV28 and TRBJ2-7): DVKVTQSSRYLVKRTGEKVFLECVQDMDHENMFWYRQDPGLGLRLIYFSYDVKMKEKGDIPEGYSVSREKKERFSLILESASTNQTSMYLCASSWGLVGGEQYFGPGTRLTVT.

As regards this clone: At one end the junction does not follow the germline gene, possibly because of a read error. V usage is TRBV7-9 and J usage is TRBJ2-7; possibly TRBD2 for D (6 bases). The CDR3 has 14 residues. The germline V gene encodes CDR1 SEHNR and CDR2 FQNEAQ (reference sequence). This CDR3 is CSSSLEAGWDEQYF. In DNA, the CDR3 is TGTTCCAGCAGCTTAGAGGCGGGATGGGACGAGCAGTACTTC.

The chain carries TRBV2 and TRBJ1-2; no firm D call. The CDR3 consists of 13 residues. Germline lookup yields CDR1 SNHLY and CDR2 FYNNEI. Trimming removed 4 bases from V and 3 bases from J, with 9 bases in between. In DNA, the CDR3 is TGTGCCAGCAGTGGAGGAGGCTACTATGGCTACACCTTC. Protein: CASSGGGYYGYTF.

J is TRBJ1-1 and V is TRBV5-1, with unresolved D. The CDR3 contains 14 residues. Germline CDR1 and CDR2: SGHRS and YFSETQ. V was clipped by 3 bases and J by 0 bases, with 9 bases between them. The CDR3 DNA is TGCGCCAGCAGCTCTTCGGGGATGAACACTGAAGCTTTCTTT. Translating it yields CASSSSGMNTEAFF.

This clone was observed a handful of times. CDR3 loop: CASSLGSGRGYEQYF. Written as DNA, the CDR3 is TGTGCCAGCAGTTTGGGTAGCGGGAGAGGGTACGAGCAGTACTTC. The chain is built from TRBV27 and TRBJ2-7; TRBD2 matches 9 bases. Looked up from germline, CDR1 is MNHEY and CDR2 is SMNVEV (reference sequence). Trimming removed 3 bases from V and 4 bases from J; junction bases left unmatched: 7. The CDR3 is made up of 15 amino acids.

The rearrangement joins TRBV9 to TRBJ2-5; 9 bases line up with TRBD2. The CDR3 sequence is 17 residues long. Germline loops: CDR1 SGDLS, CDR2 YYNGEE. The junction had 11 bases not matched to a gene; V was cut back by 4 bases and J by 1 base. In DNA form, the CDR3 reads TGTGCCAGCAGCTCCCCCGAGACTAGCGGAACCCAAGAGACCCAGTACTTC. Residues: CASSSPETSGTQETQYF.

V is TRBV11-1 and J is TRBJ1-2; 10 bases fit TRBD1. Germline V gene lookup returns CDR1 SGHAT and CDR2 FQDESV (reference sequence). The trim removed 5 bases at V and 4 bases at J, leaving 4 bases unmatched. The CDR3 length is 14 residues. The CDR3 DNA reads TGTGCCAGCAGCCCTAGGACAGGGGGCTATGGCTACACCTTC. It yields the protein CASSPRTGGYGYTF.

This clone was picked up a small number of times. V gene TRBV27 combines with J gene TRBJ2-7; 7 bases fit TRBD2. The J segment lost 0 bases and the V segment lost 5 bases, leaving 10 bases of the junction unmatched. This CDR3 spans 16 amino acids. CDR1 and CDR2 from the germline V gene are MNHEY and SMNVEV (reference sequence). The chain's CDR3 is CASSGGSGSSSYEQYF. The CDR3 bases are TGTGCCAGCAGTGGAGGTAGCGGGTCGAGCTCCTACGAGCAGTACTTC.

The J gene is TRBJ2-1, the V gene TRBV21-1; whether TRBD1, the table's D call, matches the DNA was not checked. TRBV21-1 is a pseudogene locus. This CDR3 is 12 amino acids long. This CDR3 is CASSKGLYEQFF. The DNA of the CDR3 is TGTGCCAGCAGCAAAGGGCTGTATGAGCAGTTCTTC.

This chain joins TRBV29-1 and TRBJ2-1, with 9 bases lining up with TRBD2. Germline CDR1 is SQVTM and CDR2 is ANQGSEA. V lost 7 bases, J lost 5 bases, and 12 bases stayed unmatched. This CDR3 has 15 amino acids. The CDR3: CSAPDPRGRDNEQFF. For the CDR3, the DNA is TGCAGCGCCCCCGATCCCCGCGGGAGGGACAATGAGCAGTTCTTC.

V and J are TRBV7-8 and TRBJ1-2; 8 nucleotides agree with TRBD1. The V gene's germline CDR1 is SGHVS and CDR2 FQNEAQ. V was clipped by 4 bases and J by 3 bases; unmatched bases: 1. CDR3 length: 13 residues. The CDR3 DNA reads TGTGCCAGCAGCTCGGGACAGGACTATGGCTACACCTTC. As protein: CASSSGQDYGYTF.

The chain combines TRBV9 with TRBJ2-2; D possibly corresponds to TRBD1 (5 bases). Germline V gene sequence: CDR1 SGDLS, CDR2 YYNGEE. The CDR3 loop spans 14 amino acids. V was trimmed by 4 bases and J by 6 bases, leaving 13 bases between them. The CDR3 nucleotides read TGTGCCAGCAGCACCAGGGTCGAGTCCGGGGAGCTGTTTTTT. Protein sequence: CASSTRVESGELFF.

This rearrangement joins TRBV27 to TRBJ2-7; D remains ambiguous. CDR3 length: 13 residues. The V and J ends lost 3 bases and 3 bases respectively, with 9 bases between them. CDR1 is MNHEY and CDR2 is SMNVEV in the germline V gene (reference sequence). CDR3 loop: CASSFSLNYEQYF. The DNA for the CDR3 is TGTGCCAGCAGTTTTAGTCTTAACTACGAGCAGTACTTC.

The gene calls are TRBV5-1 and TRBJ2-5; a weak D match, TRBD2 (5 bases). The length of the CDR3 is 14 residues. Germline CDR1 SGHRS, CDR2 YFSETQ. V gave up 4 bases and J gave up 2 bases, with 12 bases separating them. CDR3 region: CASSRRTGQETQYF. The DNA of the CDR3 is TGCGCCAGCAGCCGCCGGACGGGACAAGAGACCCAGTACTTC.

The J gene is TRBJ1-1, the V gene TRBV30; 8 bases fit TRBD1. Germline V gives CDR1 GTSNPN, CDR2 SVGIG (reference sequence). The CDR3 runs 15 residues. With 1 base clipped from V and 0 bases from J, the junction kept 4 bases outside the gene matches. The CDR3 bases are TGTGCCTGGAGTGCCAGGACAGGGATGAACACTGAAGCTTTCTTT. Protein sequence: CAWSARTGMNTEAFF.

The V gene is TRBV7-3, the J gene TRBJ2-1, with TRBD2 as a possible D gene (7 bases). V was pared by 5 bases and J by 15 bases, with 23 bases between. Germline CDR1 reads SGHTA; CDR2 reads FQGTGA. This CDR3 contains 14 residues. Here the CDR3 reads CASSPGLGGPETFF. The CDR3 DNA reads as TGTGCCAGCAGCCCTGGGCTCGGGGGGCCTGAGACGTTCTTC.

The rearrangement links TRBV7-3 to TRBJ2-7; 8 bases are shared with TRBD2. J gave up 1 base and V 3 bases, and 8 bases lay outside the gene matches. The CDR3 length is 16 residues. CDR1 SGHTA and CDR2 FQGTGA come from the germline V gene. CDR3 nucleotide sequence: TGTGCCAGCAGCTTCACGGTCCGGGAGGGTTCCTACGAGCAGTACTTC. Translated: CASSFTVREGSYEQYF.